Presented here are 10 T cell receptor beta chains from one specimen sequenced in a study of blood T cells in healthy people across ages. For the second PCR, which ran for about 7 to 12 cycles, a sample-barcoded 5' primer and a J-beta primer mix were used. MiXCR was run by TCRdb on the 5' RACE reads, yielding one entry per CDR3 protein. The sample holds about 570,000 distinct CDR3 sequences, about 26% seen once. Source material: blood. These receptors all come from a woman aged 70-85 years in good health.

This clonotype was counted between two and nine times. The V call is TRBV25-1, the J call TRBJ1-3, with D possibly matching TRBD1 (5 bases). Trimming removed 1 base from V and 0 bases from J, with 10 bases in between. This CDR3 contains 16 residues. Germline CDR1 and CDR2: MGHDK and SYGVNS. The CDR3 DNA sequence: TGTGCCAGCAGTGAATCGCGGGGGAGCTCTGGAAACACCATATATTTT. Amino acid sequence: CASSESRGSSGNTIYF. The variable domain in full, with the rest retrieved from reference TRBV25-1 and TRBJ1-3, is EADIYQTPRYLVIGTGKKITLECSQTMGHDKMYWYQQDPGMELHLIHYSYGVNSTEKGDLSSESTVSRIRTEHFPLTLESARPSHTSQYLCASSESRGSSGNTIYFGEGSWLTVV.

The chain joins TRBV20-1 to TRBJ2-3; TRBD2 agrees at 8 bases. The length of the CDR3 is 15 residues. The germline gives CDR1 DFQATT, CDR2 SNEGSKA (reference sequence). V dropped 2 bases and J dropped 1; count of bases not matched to a gene: 5. The DNA for the CDR3 is TGCAGTGCTAGATTGCGGCGGGGGGGCACAGATACGCAGTATTTT. This codes for CSARLRRGGTDTQYF.

This clonotype was recorded a few times. The chain couples TRBV5-1 to TRBJ1-4; D call uncertain. Germline V gene data show CDR1 as SGHRS and CDR2 as YFSETQ. V was clipped by 4 bases and J by 5 bases, with 15 bases between them. The CDR3 spans 15 residues. CDR3 sequence: CASSAAGTQNEKLFF. CDR3 in DNA: TGCGCCAGCAGCGCCGCGGGCACGCAAAATGAAAAACTGTTTTTT.

The chain links TRBV30 to TRBJ2-1; tentative D call: TRBD2 (5 bases). Per the germline V gene, CDR1 is GTSNPN and CDR2 is SVGIG (reference sequence). CDR3 length equals 17 residues. Trimming removed 1 base at V and 3 bases at J, with 19 bases between. The CDR3 DNA reads TGTGCCTGGAGTGCTCCTCTAGCTGCGGGCTACTACAATGAGCAGTTCTTC. Encoded protein: CAWSAPLAAGYYNEQFF. The whole variable domain, remainder taken from reference TRBV30 and TRBJ2-1, is SQTIHQWPATLVQPVGSPLSLECTVEGTSNPNLYWYRQAAGRGLQLLFYSVGIGQISSEVPQNLSASRPQDRQFILSSKKLLLSDSGFYLCAWSAPLAAGYYNEQFFGPGTRLTVL.

In the case of this clonotype: Relative to the germline gene, one junction end is altered; a read error may explain this. The chain combines TRBV11-2 with TRBJ2-1, with D perhaps matching TRBD1 (6 bases). CDR3 length: 13 residues. CDR1 SGHAT and CDR2 FQNNGV come from the germline V gene. CDR3 DNA sequence: TGTGCCGGCAGCTTATTACAGGGCTATGAGCAGTTCTTC. Translated: CAGSLLQGYEQFF.

This clonotype occurred a few times. The J gene is TRBJ2-1, the V gene TRBV5-1; 9 positions agree with TRBD1. Trimming cost V 4 bases and J 9 bases; bases outside gene matches: 14. The germline CDR1 and CDR2 sequences are SGHRS and YFSETQ. This CDR3 region has 16 residues. The CDR3 coding sequence is TGCGCCAGCAGCCTCATACCGGACAGGGGAGGTAGTGAGCAGTTCTTC. Its translation: CASSLIPDRGGSEQFF.

The V call is TRBV6-4, the J call TRBJ2-5; 14 bases are a match to TRBD2. The CDR3 has 17 amino acids. V trimming: 4 bases; J trimming: 5 bases; junction bases outside the gene matches: 9. The germline CDR1 and CDR2 sequences are MRHNA and SNTAGT. DNA for the CDR3: TGTGCCAGCAGTGCCACCGGGACTAGCGGGGGTAGGGAGACCCAGTACTTC. It translates to CASSATGTSGGRETQYF.

This clonotype occurred a few times. This sequence joins TRBV6-2 or TRBV6-3 and TRBJ1-2; tentatively, D is TRBD1 (5 bases). The CDR3 sequence is 13 residues long. Germline assignment: CDR1 MNHEY and CDR2 SVGEGT. Between the trimmed V and J ends, which lost 6 bases and 6 bases, there was a span of 14 bases. Here the CDR3 DNA reads TGTGCCAGCAGCTACCGGGGGTTCGATGGCTACACCTTC. Amino acid sequence: CASSYRGFDGYTF.

The CDR3 DNA reads as TGTGCCAGCAGGGACGGTGCAACTAATGAAAAACTGTTTTTT. It specifies CASRDGATNEKLFF. The chain combines TRBV3-1 with TRBJ1-4, with D hard to call. The germline gives CDR1 LGHDT, CDR2 YNNKEL (reference sequence). Trimming took off 6 bases at V and 0 bases at J, with 8 bases between the two ends. The CDR3 sequence is 14 residues long. Based on the CDR3 plus reference TRBV3-1 and TRBJ1-4, the full variable domain is DTAVSQTPKYLVTQMGNDKSIKCEQNLGHDTMYWYKQDSKKFLKIMFSYNNKELIINETVPNRFSPKSPDKAHLNLHINSLELGDSAVYFCASRDGATNEKLFFGSGTQLSVL.

The V and J genes are TRBV6-2 or TRBV6-3 and TRBJ2-1, with TRBD2 matching 7 bases. In germline, CDR1 is MNHEY, CDR2 SVGEGT. The length of the CDR3 is 16 residues. Losses at the gene ends were 0 bases for V and 7 bases for J; bases not matched to a gene: 9. This CDR3 is CASSYSSTSDWNEQFF. The CDR3, as DNA: TGTGCCAGCAGTTACTCGTCAACTAGCGACTGGAATGAGCAGTTCTTC.